This T cell receptor beta chain emerged from a study of CD8 T cells in Susac syndrome. After extraction with the RNeasy kit, about 0.5 to 1 ug of the RNA was reverse transcribed using random hexamers. With immunoSEQ multiplex PCR, TCR beta CDR3 was amplified across 54 Vbeta and 13 Jbeta. MiXCR, applied by TCRdb to the immunoSEQ multiplex PCR reads, yields one record per CDR3 protein. The table includes roughly 180,000 distinct CDR3 sequences, 90% to 95% detected once. The material sequenced was CD4+ T cells from PBMCs. The sequence derives from a human donor in good health.

The CDR3 DNA reads as TGTGCCAGCAGCCCCGCGGACAGGGTTGACGAGCAGTACTTC. Protein sequence: CASSPADRVDEQYF. The V gene is TRBV9, the J gene TRBJ2-7; TRBD1 agrees at 8 bases. Per the germline V gene, CDR1 is SGDLS and CDR2 is YYNGEE. The CDR3 spans 14 residues. The trim removed 4 bases at V and 5 bases at J, leaving 8 bases unmatched.